This T cell receptor beta chain was identified in a study of identical twins. Each cDNA held unique molecular identifiers, and template switching gave it a universal primer site. TCRdb re-analysed the 5' RACE reads in MiXCR, keeping a single row per CDR3 protein. The sample has approximately 410,000 distinct CDR3 sequences; around a sixth are singletons. Study observations and caveats: The authors drew conclusions from cross-sectional statistical analysis rather than following the same donors.

This clonotype was recorded many times. Its antigen is not identified. The sequenced material came from naive T cells sorted from blood. The receptor was derived from a man aged 45 to 65 in good health.

The CDR3 loop reads CASSYPLGSGGSNQPQHF. In nucleotides, the CDR3 is TGTGCCAGCAGTTACCCCTTGGGAAGTGGTGGCAGCAATCAGCCCCAGCATTTT. V gene TRBV6-5 combines with J gene TRBJ1-5; D is ambiguous. Per germline, CDR1 MNHEY and CDR2 SVGAGI. CDR3 size: 18 residues. V was cut by 2 bases and J by 1 base, with 18 bases left in between.